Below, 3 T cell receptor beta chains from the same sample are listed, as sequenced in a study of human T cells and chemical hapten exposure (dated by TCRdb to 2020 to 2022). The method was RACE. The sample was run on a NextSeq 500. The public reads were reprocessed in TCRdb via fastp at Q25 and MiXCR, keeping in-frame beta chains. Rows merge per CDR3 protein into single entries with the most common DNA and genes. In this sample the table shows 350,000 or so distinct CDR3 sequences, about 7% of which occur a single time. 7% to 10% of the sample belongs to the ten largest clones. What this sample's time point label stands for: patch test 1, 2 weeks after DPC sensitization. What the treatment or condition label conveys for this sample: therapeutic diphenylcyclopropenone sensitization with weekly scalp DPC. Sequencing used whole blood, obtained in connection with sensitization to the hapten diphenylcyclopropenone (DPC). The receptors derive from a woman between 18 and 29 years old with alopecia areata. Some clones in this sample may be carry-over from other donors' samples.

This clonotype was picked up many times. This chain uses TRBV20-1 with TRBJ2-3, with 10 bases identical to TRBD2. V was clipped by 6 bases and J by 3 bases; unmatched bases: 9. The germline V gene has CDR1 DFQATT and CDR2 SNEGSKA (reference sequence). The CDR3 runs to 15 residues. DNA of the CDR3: TGCAGTGCGGGGGCTAGCGGGGGCCGGACAGATACGCAGTATTTT. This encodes CSAGASGGRTDTQYF.

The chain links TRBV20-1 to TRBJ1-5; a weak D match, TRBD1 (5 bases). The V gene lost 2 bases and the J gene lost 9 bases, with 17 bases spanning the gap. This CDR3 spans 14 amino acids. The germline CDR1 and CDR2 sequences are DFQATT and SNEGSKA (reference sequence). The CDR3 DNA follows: TGCAGTGCTAGACGGGGGACCGACTGGGGGCCCCAGCATTTT. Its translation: CSARRGTDWGPQHF.

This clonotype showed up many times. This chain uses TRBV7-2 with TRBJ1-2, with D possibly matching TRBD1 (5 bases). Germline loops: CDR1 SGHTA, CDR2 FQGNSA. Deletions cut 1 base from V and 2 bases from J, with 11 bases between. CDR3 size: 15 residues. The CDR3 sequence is CASSLVPGINYGYTF. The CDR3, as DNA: TGTGCCAGCAGCTTAGTTCCAGGGATAAACTATGGCTACACCTTC.